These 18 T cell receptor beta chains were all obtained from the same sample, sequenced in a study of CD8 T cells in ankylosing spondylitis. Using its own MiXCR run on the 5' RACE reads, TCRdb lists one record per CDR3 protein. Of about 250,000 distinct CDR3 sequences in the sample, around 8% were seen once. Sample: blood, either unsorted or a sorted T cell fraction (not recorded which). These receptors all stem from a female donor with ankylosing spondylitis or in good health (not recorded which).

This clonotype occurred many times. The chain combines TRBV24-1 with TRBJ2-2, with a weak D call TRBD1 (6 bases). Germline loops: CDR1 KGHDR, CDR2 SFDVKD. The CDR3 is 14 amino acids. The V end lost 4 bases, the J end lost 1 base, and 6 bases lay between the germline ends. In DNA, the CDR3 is TGTGCCACCAGTGAGGGACAGAACACCGGGGAGCTGTTTTTT. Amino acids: CATSEGQNTGELFF.

CDR3 sequence: CASSLGETSHNEQFF. The CDR3 DNA is TGTGCCAGCAGCTTAGGTGAGACTAGCCACAATGAGCAGTTCTTC. The genes are TRBV7-2 and TRBJ2-1, with 7 bases aligning to TRBD2. The V gene's germline CDR1 is SGHTA and CDR2 FQGNSA. The V and J ends lost 1 base and 5 bases, in that order; junction bases with no gene match: 5. The CDR3 runs 15 residues. The full variable domain, rest sourced from reference TRBV7-2 and TRBJ2-1, is GAGVSQSPSNKVTEKGKDVELRCDPISGHTALYWYRQSLGQGLEFLIYFQGNSAPDKSGLPSDRFSAERTGGSVSTLTIQRTQQEDSAVYLCASSLGETSHNEQFFGPGTRLTVL.

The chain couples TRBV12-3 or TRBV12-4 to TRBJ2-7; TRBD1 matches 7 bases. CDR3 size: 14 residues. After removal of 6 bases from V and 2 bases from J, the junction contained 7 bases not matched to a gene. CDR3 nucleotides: TGTGCCAGCAGCTCGACAGGGCGGGCCTACGAGCAGTACTTC. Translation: CASSSTGRAYEQYF.

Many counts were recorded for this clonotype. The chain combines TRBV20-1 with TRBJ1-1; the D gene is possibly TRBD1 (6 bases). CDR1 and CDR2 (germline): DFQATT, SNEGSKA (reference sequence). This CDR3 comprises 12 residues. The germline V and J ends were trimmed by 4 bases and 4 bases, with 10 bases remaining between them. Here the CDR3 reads CSATQGRTEAFF. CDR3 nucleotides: TGCAGTGCTACACAGGGACGCACTGAAGCTTTCTTT.

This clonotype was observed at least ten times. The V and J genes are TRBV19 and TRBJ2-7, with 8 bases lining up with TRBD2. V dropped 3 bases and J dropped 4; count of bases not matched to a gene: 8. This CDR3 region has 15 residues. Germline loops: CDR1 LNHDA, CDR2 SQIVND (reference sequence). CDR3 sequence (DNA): TGTGCCAGTAGTATGTCAGCGGGAGTTCTTTACGAGCAGTACTTC. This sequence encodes CASSMSAGVLYEQYF. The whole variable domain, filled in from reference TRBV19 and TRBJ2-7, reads DGGITQSPKYLFRKEGQNVTLSCEQNLNHDAMYWYRQDPGQGLRLIYYSQIVNDFQKGDIAEGYSVSREKKESFPLTVTSAQKNPTAFYLCASSMSAGVLYEQYFGPGTRLTVT.

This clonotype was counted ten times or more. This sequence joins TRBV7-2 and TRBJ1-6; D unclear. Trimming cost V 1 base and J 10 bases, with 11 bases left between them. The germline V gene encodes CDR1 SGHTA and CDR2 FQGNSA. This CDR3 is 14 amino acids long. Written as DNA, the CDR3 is TGTGCCAGCAGCTTAGGCATAGGTGGATCACCCCTCCACTTT. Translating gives CASSLGIGGSPLHF.

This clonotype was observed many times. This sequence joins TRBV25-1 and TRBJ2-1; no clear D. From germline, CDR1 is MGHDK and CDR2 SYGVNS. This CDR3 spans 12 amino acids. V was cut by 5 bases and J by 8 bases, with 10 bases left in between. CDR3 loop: CASSNLGHEQFF. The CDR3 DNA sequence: TGTGCCAGCAGTAACCTAGGCCATGAGCAGTTCTTC.

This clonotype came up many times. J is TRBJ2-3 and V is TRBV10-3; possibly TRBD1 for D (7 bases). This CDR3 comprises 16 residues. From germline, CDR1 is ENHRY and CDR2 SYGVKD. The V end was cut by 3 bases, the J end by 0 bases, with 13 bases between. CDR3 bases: TGTGCCATCAGTGAACCGACAGGGACTAGCACAGATACGCAGTATTTT. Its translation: CAISEPTGTSTDTQYF.

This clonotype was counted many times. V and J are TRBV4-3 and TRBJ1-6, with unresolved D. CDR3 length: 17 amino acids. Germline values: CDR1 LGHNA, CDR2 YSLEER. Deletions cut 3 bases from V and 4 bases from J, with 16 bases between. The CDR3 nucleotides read TGCGCCAGCAGCCACAAGAATGGACGGGATTATAATTCACCCCTCCACTTT. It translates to CASSHKNGRDYNSPLHF.

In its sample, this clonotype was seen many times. CDR3 amino acids: CASTERGDVVEAFF. For the CDR3, the DNA is TGTGCCAGTACCGAACGAGGGGACGTCGTTGAAGCTTTCTTT. The rearrangement uses TRBV19 and TRBJ1-1; maybe TRBD1 (5 bases). This CDR3 comprises 14 residues. V was clipped by 7 bases and J by 7 bases, with 19 bases between them. CDR1 LNHDA and CDR2 SQIVND come from the germline V gene (reference sequence).

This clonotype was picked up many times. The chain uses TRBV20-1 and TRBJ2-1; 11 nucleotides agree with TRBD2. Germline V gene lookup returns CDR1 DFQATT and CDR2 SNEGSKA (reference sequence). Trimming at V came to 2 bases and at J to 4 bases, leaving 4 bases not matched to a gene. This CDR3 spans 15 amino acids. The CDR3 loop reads CSARPIAGGYNEQFF. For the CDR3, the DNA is TGCAGTGCTAGACCCATAGCGGGAGGGTACAATGAGCAGTTCTTC.

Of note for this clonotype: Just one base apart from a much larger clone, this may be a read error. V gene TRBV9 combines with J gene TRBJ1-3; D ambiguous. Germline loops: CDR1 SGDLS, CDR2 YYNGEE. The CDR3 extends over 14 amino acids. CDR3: CASSETYSGSTIYF. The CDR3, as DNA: TGTGCCAGCAGCGAGACCTACTCTGGAAGCACCATATATTTT.

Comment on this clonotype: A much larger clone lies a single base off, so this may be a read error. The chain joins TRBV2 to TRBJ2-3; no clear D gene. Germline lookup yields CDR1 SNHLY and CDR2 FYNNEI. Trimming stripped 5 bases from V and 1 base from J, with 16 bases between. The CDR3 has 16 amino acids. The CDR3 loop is CASSQPPAPRTDTQYF. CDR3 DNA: TGTGCCAGCAGTCAACCCCCAGCCCCCCGCACAGATACGCAGTATTTT.

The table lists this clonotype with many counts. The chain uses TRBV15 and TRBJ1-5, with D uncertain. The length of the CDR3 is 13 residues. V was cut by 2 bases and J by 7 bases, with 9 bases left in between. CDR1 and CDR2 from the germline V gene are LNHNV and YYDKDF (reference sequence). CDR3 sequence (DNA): TGTGCCACCAGCAGATCCCGAATCCAGCCCCAGCATTTT. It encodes CATSRSRIQPQHF.

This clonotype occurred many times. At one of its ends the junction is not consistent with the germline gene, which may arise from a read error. This CDR3 is CASTKGAGQGYNGQFF. The CDR3 DNA reads as TGTGCCAGCACCAAGGGCGCGGGACAGGGTTACAATGGGCAGTTCTTC. The chain employs TRBV9 and TRBJ2-1; 9 bases agree with TRBD1. CDR1 and CDR2 from the germline V gene are SGDLS and YYNGEE. This CDR3 is 16 amino acids long.

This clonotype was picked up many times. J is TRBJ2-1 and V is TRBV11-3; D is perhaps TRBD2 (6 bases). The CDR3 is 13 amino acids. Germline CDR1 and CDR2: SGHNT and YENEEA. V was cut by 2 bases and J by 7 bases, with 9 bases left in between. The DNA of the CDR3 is TGTGCCAGCAGCTTACTTCTAGCGAATGAGCAGTTCTTC. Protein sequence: CASSLLLANEQFF.

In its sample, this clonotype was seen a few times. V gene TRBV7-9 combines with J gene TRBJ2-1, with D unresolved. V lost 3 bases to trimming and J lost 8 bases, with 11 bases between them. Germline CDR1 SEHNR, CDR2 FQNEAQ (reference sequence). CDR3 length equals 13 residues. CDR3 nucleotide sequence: TGTGCCAGCAGCTTTCTTCAGAGCGATGAGCAGTTCTTC. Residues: CASSFLQSDEQFF. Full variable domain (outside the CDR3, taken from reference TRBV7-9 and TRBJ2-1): DTGVSQNPRHKITKRGQNVTFRCDPISEHNRLYWYRQTLGQGPEFLTYFQNEAQLEKSRLLSDRFSAERPKGSFSTLEIQRTEQGDSAMYLCASSFLQSDEQFFGPGTRLTVL.

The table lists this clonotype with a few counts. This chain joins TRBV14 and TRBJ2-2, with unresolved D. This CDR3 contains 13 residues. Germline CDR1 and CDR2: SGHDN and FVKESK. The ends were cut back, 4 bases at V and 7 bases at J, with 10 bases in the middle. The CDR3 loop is CASSLRWGGELFF. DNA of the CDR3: TGTGCCAGCAGCCTCCGTTGGGGCGGGGAGCTGTTTTTT. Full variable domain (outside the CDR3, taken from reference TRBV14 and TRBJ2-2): EAGVTQFPSHSVIEKGQTVTLRCDPISGHDNLYWYRRVMGKEIKFLLHFVKESKQDESGMPNNRFLAERTGGTYSTLKVQPAELEDSGVYFCASSLRWGGELFFGEGSRLTVL.